Listed below are T cell receptor beta chains from one sample, sequenced in a study of cytotoxic CD8 clonotypes in ibrutinib-treated CLL. Libraries were prepared by immunoSEQ multiplex PCR; TCRdb keeps only in-frame clonotypes and omits some of them. This table has roughly 180,000 clones, approximately 84% appearing once. The specimen comprised PBMCs, sampled after 24 months of ibrutinib treatment. The receptors derive from a human donor with chronic lymphocytic leukemia. CDR3s include the opening cysteine and the closing phenylalanine or tryptophan. Fields, in order: V gene, D gene, J gene, clone size, CDR3 DNA, CDR3 protein. D genes are given only for firm matches. Some rows have no size entry. The others give once, few or many, or a class for an expanded clone.

v_call: TRBV27; d_call: TRBD1; j_call: TRBJ1-6; clone_size: .; cdr3_nt: TGTGCCAGCAGTTGGACAGGAACAAATTCACCCCTCCACTTT; cdr3_aa: CASSWTGTNSPLHF
v_call: TRBV11-2; d_call: .; j_call: TRBJ2-7; clone_size: .; cdr3_nt: TGTGCCAGCAGCTACGAAGGGGGGCAGTACTTC; cdr3_aa: CASSYEGGQYF
v_call: TRBV15; d_call: .; j_call: TRBJ1-5; clone_size: .; cdr3_nt: TGTGCCACCAGCAGAGTGAATCAGCCCCAGCATTTT; cdr3_aa: CATSRVNQPQHF
v_call: TRBV5-1; d_call: .; j_call: TRBJ2-3; clone_size: .; cdr3_nt: TGCGCCAGCAGCTTGAGGTCACAGGGCGGCACAGATACGCAGTATTTT; cdr3_aa: CASSLRSQGGTDTQYF
v_call: TRBV2; d_call: .; j_call: TRBJ2-5; clone_size: .; cdr3_nt: TGTGCCAGCGCACAGGGGAGGCAAGAGACCCAGTACTTC; cdr3_aa: CASAQGRQETQYF
v_call: TRBV9; d_call: .; j_call: TRBJ1-3; clone_size: once; cdr3_nt: TGTGCCAGCAGCGTATCCCAGGGAAACACCATATATTTT; cdr3_aa: CASSVSQGNTIYF
v_call: TRBV5-1; d_call: .; j_call: TRBJ2-7; clone_size: few; cdr3_nt: TGCGCCAGCAGCTTGGAGTTGCCCACCTACGAGCAGTACTTC; cdr3_aa: CASSLELPTYEQYF
v_call: TRBV30; d_call: TRBD2; j_call: TRBJ2-2; clone_size: .; cdr3_nt: TGTGCCTGGGGTGGACTAGCGGGGGAGCTGAACACCGGGGAGCTGTTTTTT; cdr3_aa: CAWGGLAGELNTGELFF
v_call: TRBV2; d_call: .; j_call: TRBJ2-5; clone_size: .; cdr3_nt: TGTGCCAGCAGGAAGGAGTTGGCGGAGGGGGGGACCCAGTACTTC; cdr3_aa: CASRKELAEGGTQYF
v_call: TRBV19; d_call: .; j_call: TRBJ1-2; clone_size: .; cdr3_nt: TGTGCCAGTGACTCCCGGGGGAACTATGGCTACACCTTC; cdr3_aa: CASDSRGNYGYTF
v_call: TRBV7-3; d_call: .; j_call: TRBJ2-5; clone_size: few; cdr3_nt: TGTGCCAGCAGCCCACCGGGCGAAGAGACCCAGTACTTC; cdr3_aa: CASSPPGEETQYF
v_call: TRBV11-2; d_call: .; j_call: TRBJ2-7; clone_size: .; cdr3_nt: TGTGCCAGCAGCGAGGCCCAGGGGAATGAGCAGTACTTC; cdr3_aa: CASSEAQGNEQYF
v_call: TRBV2; d_call: TRBD1; j_call: TRBJ1-1; clone_size: .; cdr3_nt: TGTGCCAGCAGTGAGTGGTCAGGGGGATGGACTGAAGCTTTCTTT; cdr3_aa: CASSEWSGGWTEAFF
v_call: TRBV28; d_call: .; j_call: TRBJ2-2; clone_size: .; cdr3_nt: TGTGCCAGCAGTCTCGCGAACACCGGGGAGCTGTTTTTT; cdr3_aa: CASSLANTGELFF
v_call: TRBV30; d_call: .; j_call: TRBJ2-1; clone_size: once; cdr3_nt: TGTGCCTGGAGTAGACTCTCCTCCTACAATGAGCAGTTCTTC; cdr3_aa: CAWSRLSSYNEQFF
v_call: TRBV11-2; d_call: TRBD2; j_call: TRBJ2-1; clone_size: .; cdr3_nt: TGCGCCAGCAGCCAAGAACTAGCGGGAGCTTTGAGTGAGCAGTTCTTC; cdr3_aa: CASSQELAGALSEQFF
v_call: TRBV7-6; d_call: .; j_call: TRBJ2-5; clone_size: .; cdr3_nt: TGTGCCAGCAGCTCTACCCGAGCGGGCAGGGAGACCCAGTACTTC; cdr3_aa: CASSSTRAGRETQYF
v_call: TRBV6-5; d_call: .; j_call: TRBJ1-5; clone_size: .; cdr3_nt: TGTGCCAGCAGTTACGAGAGAAATAGCAATCAGCCCCAGCATTTT; cdr3_aa: CASSYERNSNQPQHF
v_call: TRBV2; d_call: .; j_call: TRBJ1-3; clone_size: .; cdr3_nt: TGTGCCAGCAGTGAAGGAGGGGGGTCTGGAAACACCATATATTTT; cdr3_aa: CASSEGGGSGNTIYF
v_call: TRBV2; d_call: .; j_call: TRBJ1-2; clone_size: .; cdr3_nt: TGTGCCAGCAGTGTACAGAACTATGGCTACACCTTC; cdr3_aa: CASSVQNYGYTF
v_call: TRBV28; d_call: TRBD2; j_call: TRBJ2-1; clone_size: .; cdr3_nt: TGTGCCAGCAGTTTACGGGGACTAGCTACCCACAATGAGCAGTTCTTC; cdr3_aa: CASSLRGLATHNEQFF
v_call: TRBV7-3; d_call: .; j_call: TRBJ2-7; clone_size: .; cdr3_nt: TGTGCCAGCAGCTTCCACGAGCAGTACTTC; cdr3_aa: CASSFHEQYF
v_call: TRBV5-1; d_call: TRBD2; j_call: TRBJ2-1; clone_size: .; cdr3_nt: TGCGCCAGCAGCTCGGTCCCCAGCGGGGGGTATGGGAATGAGCAGTTCTTC; cdr3_aa: CASSSVPSGGYGNEQFF
v_call: TRBV5-1; d_call: .; j_call: TRBJ2-1; clone_size: .; cdr3_nt: TGCGCCAGCAGCTTGGAACTACAACGTTACAATGAGCAGTTCTTC; cdr3_aa: CASSLELQRYNEQFF
v_call: TRBV18; d_call: .; j_call: TRBJ1-2; clone_size: .; cdr3_nt: TGTGCCAGCTCACCACCGGGCAGGAACTATGGCTACACCTTC; cdr3_aa: CASSPPGRNYGYTF
v_call: TRBV5-1; d_call: .; j_call: TRBJ1-5; clone_size: .; cdr3_nt: TGCGCCAGCAGCCCTGACCTCAATCAGCCCCAGCATTTT; cdr3_aa: CASSPDLNQPQHF
v_call: TRBV5-4; d_call: .; j_call: TRBJ1-2; clone_size: few; cdr3_nt: TGTGCCAGCAGCTTGTCCGAATATGGCTACACCTTC; cdr3_aa: CASSLSEYGYTF
v_call: TRBV25-1; d_call: .; j_call: TRBJ2-1; clone_size: .; cdr3_nt: TGTGCCAGCAGTGAATGGGCGACGGGCTCCTACAATGAGCAGTTCTTC; cdr3_aa: CASSEWATGSYNEQFF
v_call: TRBV7-6; d_call: .; j_call: TRBJ1-3; clone_size: .; cdr3_nt: TGTGCCAGCAGCTCCTCCCGGATAACCTCTGGAAACACCATATATTTT; cdr3_aa: CASSSSRITSGNTIYF
v_call: TRBV18; d_call: .; j_call: TRBJ2-3; clone_size: .; cdr3_nt: TGTGCCAGCTTACAGCAGCGAACTAGCACAGATACGCAGTATTTT; cdr3_aa: CASLQQRTSTDTQYF
v_call: TRBV7-9; d_call: TRBD2; j_call: TRBJ2-1; clone_size: .; cdr3_nt: TGTGCCACCAACAGGGGCGCCCTACTAGCGGGAGAAGTCAATGAGCAGTTCTTC; cdr3_aa: CATNRGALLAGEVNEQFF
v_call: TRBV18; d_call: TRBD1; j_call: TRBJ2-7; clone_size: .; cdr3_nt: TGTGCCAGCTCACCGGACAGGGGTTTCGAGCAGTACTTC; cdr3_aa: CASSPDRGFEQYF
v_call: TRBV9; d_call: .; j_call: TRBJ2-7; clone_size: .; cdr3_nt: TGTGCCAGCAGCGTAGGTCTCGGAAGGGAAACCTACGAGCAGTACTTC; cdr3_aa: CASSVGLGRETYEQYF
v_call: TRBV29-1; d_call: .; j_call: TRBJ1-1; clone_size: few; cdr3_nt: TGCAGCGTTGGGGCCTTTGGGAACGCTGAAGCTTTCTTT; cdr3_aa: CSVGAFGNAEAFF
v_call: TRBV6-1; d_call: .; j_call: TRBJ2-1; clone_size: .; cdr3_nt: TGTGCCAGCAGGACTAGCTCCTACAATGAGCAGTTCTTC; cdr3_aa: CASRTSSYNEQFF
v_call: TRBV5-3; d_call: .; j_call: TRBJ1-5; clone_size: .; cdr3_nt: TGTGCCAGAGGGGACCGGGACCGAGACAATCAGCCCCAGCATTTT; cdr3_aa: CARGDRDRDNQPQHF
v_call: TRBV9; d_call: .; j_call: TRBJ1-1; clone_size: .; cdr3_nt: TGTGCCAGCAGCGTAGAAGGAAGGGACACTGAAGCTTTCTTT; cdr3_aa: CASSVEGRDTEAFF
v_call: TRBV28; d_call: .; j_call: TRBJ1-3; clone_size: few; cdr3_nt: TGTGCCAGCCAGGACCGTCCTGGAAACACCATATATTTT; cdr3_aa: CASQDRPGNTIYF
v_call: TRBV5-1; d_call: .; j_call: TRBJ2-2; clone_size: many; cdr3_nt: TGCGCCAGCACGGTCCGGCCCGGGGAGCTGTTTTTT; cdr3_aa: CASTVRPGELFF
v_call: TRBV5-1; d_call: TRBD1; j_call: TRBJ1-4; clone_size: once; cdr3_nt: TGCGCCAGCAGCTTTACAGGGGGGAATGAAAAACTGTTTTTT; cdr3_aa: CASSFTGGNEKLFF
v_call: TRBV4-3; d_call: .; j_call: TRBJ2-2; clone_size: .; cdr3_nt: TGCGCCAGCAGCCAAGGATTGGGGACACGGGAGCTGTTTTTT; cdr3_aa: CASSQGLGTRELFF